The 5 T cell receptor beta chains given below trace back to one sample, sequenced in a study of tumour-infiltrating T cells in Burkitt lymphoma. Here immunoSEQ multiplex PCR was the method, and the copy in TCRdb shows in-frame clones only, minus some. The table shows 2,000 to 2,500 clones, with around 24% occurring only once. Specimen: tumor tissue from a relapse. The receptor source for this set is a human donor with relapsed Burkitt lymphoma. Some clones in this sample may be carry-over from other donors' samples.

This chain connects TRBV7-9 to TRBJ1-5; D possibly corresponds to TRBD1 (6 bases). This CDR3 has 14 residues. Germline assignment: CDR1 SEHNR and CDR2 FQNEAQ (reference sequence). V shed 4 bases and J shed 4 bases, with 11 bases lying between them. The CDR3 loop is CASSSKDSNQPQHF. The CDR3 DNA reads as TGTGCCAGCAGCTCAAAGGACAGTAATCAGCCCCAGCATTTT.

The gene calls are TRBV29-1 and TRBJ1-2; 8 nucleotides match TRBD1. Looked up from germline, CDR1 is SQVTM and CDR2 is ANQGSEA. This CDR3 is built from 12 residues. Losses at the gene ends were 7 bases for V and 8 bases for J; bases not matched to a gene: 9. The CDR3 region has the DNA TGCAGCGCCGGACAGGGTGGGGAAGGCTACACCTTC. Translating gives CSAGQGGEGYTF.

This clone was seen only a few times. The genes are TRBV7-6 and TRBJ2-7; D is ambiguous. With 3 bases removed from V and 2 bases from J, the gap between germline ends came to 5 bases. The CDR3 is 12 residues long. Germline CDR1 and CDR2: SGHVS and FNYEAQ. The CDR3 nucleotides are TGTGCCAGCAGCTTCGATACCTACGAGCAGTACTTC. It encodes CASSFDTYEQYF.

This clone was seen a handful of times. The V call is TRBV7-6, the J call TRBJ2-1; D not certain. The V and J ends lost 5 bases and 1 base respectively, with 12 bases between them. Germline V gives CDR1 SGHVS, CDR2 FNYEAQ. This CDR3 has 15 amino acids. The CDR3 DNA is TGTGCCAGCAGCCTTCGGACGGTTTCCTACAATGAGCAGTTCTTC. Residues: CASSLRTVSYNEQFF.

The J gene is TRBJ1-4, the V gene TRBV13, with 9 positions matching TRBD1. CDR1 and CDR2 (germline): PRHDT, FYEKMQ (reference sequence). V shed 2 bases, J shed 7 bases, and the junction held 8 bases outside the gene matches. The CDR3 has 16 amino acids. The DNA of the CDR3 is TGTGCCAGCAGCTTATACTCGGACAGGGGAGTTGAAAAACTGTTTTTT. Translating gives CASSLYSDRGVEKLFF.